This T cell receptor beta chain was identified during a study of blood T cell repertoires in COVID-19. Study-wide background: Sources were T cells, B-cell-depleted T cells, or PBMCs; the material itself was cDNA or gDNA.

Germline lookup yields CDR1 SGHTA and CDR2 FQGNSA. This CDR3 is 14 amino acids long. V dropped 10 bases and J dropped 6 bases, with 18 bases sitting between them. Original handling: Estimation of nucleated cell counts relied on the amplification of reference gene primers. TCRdb's table, derived via immunoSEQ multiplex PCR, lists solely in-frame clones and lacks some. V and J calls plus clone size are reproduced from that table; the DNA served to infer D and trimming. The repertoire consists of 130,000 to 150,000 clones, with about 80% occurring once and the leading ten covering approximately 3.6%. The chain has TRBV7-2 and TRBJ2-2; D unresolved. The sample was peripheral blood. The sequence was obtained from a man between 65 and 80 years old who had recovered from COVID-19. The CDR3 region is CATGAHPAAGELFF. CDR3 coding DNA: TGTGCCACCGGCGCGCACCCGGCGGCCGGGGAGCTGTTTTTT.